These T cell receptor beta chains were read from a single sample in a study of naive and memory T cell subsets. TCRdb ran MiXCR on the UMI-ligation and nested PCR reads and lists one entry per CDR3 protein. The sample lists 140,000 to 150,000 distinct CDR3 sequences, over 15% occurring once. The specimen sequenced was naive CD4+ T cells from blood. The source of these receptors is a human donor in good health. CDR3s include the opening cysteine and the closing phenylalanine or tryptophan. The D gene is left open where the match is weak. Not all rows give a size; the values are once, few, many and, for expanded clones, a class.

DNA: TGTGCCAGCAGAAATCCGGGGGGAAACACCATATATTTT
CDR3: CASRNPGGNTIYF
V: TRBV12-3/TRBV12-4
J: TRBJ1-3
size: many
D: .

DNA: TGTGCCACCAGTGATGTGGGACAGCCGGTTTCAGATACGCAGTATTTT
CDR3: CATSDVGQPVSDTQYF
V: TRBV24-1
J: TRBJ2-3
size: few
D: TRBD1

DNA: TGTGCCAGTAGTATCTCGCCGGGGATCGGGACTGAAGCTTTCTTT
CDR3: CASSISPGIGTEAFF
V: TRBV19
J: TRBJ1-1
size: few
D: .

DNA: TGCAGCCTCTACAGGGGGCGGAAAGATACGCAGTATTTT
CDR3: CSLYRGRKDTQYF
V: TRBV29-1
J: TRBJ2-3
size: few
D: TRBD1

DNA: TGCAGTGCACCTACTAGCGGGAGCACAGATACGCAGTATTTT
CDR3: CSAPTSGSTDTQYF
V: TRBV20-1
J: TRBJ2-3
size: .
D: TRBD2

DNA: TGTGCTAGTGGCTATACCGGGACGGCCAAGACGGGGGCGACCGGGGAGCTGTTTTTT
CDR3: CASGYTGTAKTGATGELFF
V: TRBV12-5
J: TRBJ2-2
size: many
D: .

DNA: TGCGCCAGCAGCCCTGACCTGACAGGGGCCAACACCGGGGAGCTGTTTTTT
CDR3: CASSPDLTGANTGELFF
V: TRBV5-1
J: TRBJ2-2
size: .
D: TRBD1

DNA: TGTGCCAGCAGGGGATGGAGCAATGAGCAGTTCTTC
CDR3: CASRGWSNEQFF
V: TRBV11-3
J: TRBJ2-1
size: .
D: .

DNA: TGTGCCAGCAGTTTACAGCCAGGGCCTGGAAACACCATATATTTT
CDR3: CASSLQPGPGNTIYF
V: TRBV28
J: TRBJ1-3
size: few
D: .

DNA: TGTGCCAGCAGTTTTTTAGATACGCAGTATTTT
CDR3: CASSFLDTQYF
V: TRBV28
J: TRBJ2-3
size: few
D: .

DNA: TGCGCCAGCAGCCAAGATCAGGACACGGGTTGGACTGAAGCTTTCTTT
CDR3: CASSQDQDTGWTEAFF
V: TRBV4-3
J: TRBJ1-1
size: once
D: .

DNA: TGCAGCGTTGGTCCGGGGGACTACGAGCAGTACTTC
CDR3: CSVGPGDYEQYF
V: TRBV29-1
J: TRBJ2-7
size: few
D: .

DNA: TGTGCCAGCAGCCCTCTTGGGCCCAGAATCGGGGAGCTGTTTTTT
CDR3: CASSPLGPRIGELFF
V: TRBV6-2/TRBV6-3
J: TRBJ2-2
size: .
D: .

DNA: TGTGCCAGCAGTTTCGGCGCCTCCCAGCCCCAGCATTTT
CDR3: CASSFGASQPQHF
V: TRBV12-3/TRBV12-4
J: TRBJ1-5
size: .
D: .

DNA: TGTGCCAGCAGCCCTGACACATACTCCTACAATGAGCAGTTCTTC
CDR3: CASSPDTYSYNEQFF
V: TRBV12-3/TRBV12-4
J: TRBJ2-1
size: .
D: .

DNA: TGTGCCAGCTCAAGGGCGACAGGGGACCTTGAAAAACTGTTTTTT
CDR3: CASSRATGDLEKLFF
V: TRBV18
J: TRBJ1-4
size: few
D: TRBD1

DNA: TGTGCCAGCTCAACAGGGGGGGCAGGGGGCACTGAAGCTTTCTTT
CDR3: CASSTGGAGGTEAFF
V: TRBV7-3
J: TRBJ1-1
size: few
D: TRBD1

DNA: TGTGCCAGCACCTTGGATCGCGGGCCCGGGGAGCTGTTTTTT
CDR3: CASTLDRGPGELFF
V: TRBV7-9
J: TRBJ2-2
size: .
D: .

DNA: TGTGCCAGCAATTCGGGGACTACCTACTCAGATACGCAGTATTTT
CDR3: CASNSGTTYSDTQYF
V: TRBV12-3/TRBV12-4
J: TRBJ2-3
size: .
D: TRBD2

DNA: TGCGCCAGCAGCCAGGTGCGGGGAAAGACAGGGGAGAATGAAAAACTGTTTTTT
CDR3: CASSQVRGKTGENEKLFF
V: TRBV4-1
J: TRBJ1-4
size: few
D: TRBD1

DNA: TGCAGTGCTAGAGATCAGGGGGTGAACACTGAAGCTTTCTTT
CDR3: CSARDQGVNTEAFF
V: TRBV20-1
J: TRBJ1-1
size: few
D: TRBD1

DNA: TGTGCCAGCAGTTCACGGGAGTCAACCATCCGGGGGCAGTTCTTC
CDR3: CASSSRESTIRGQFF
V: TRBV11-2
J: TRBJ2-1
size: many
D: .

DNA: TGCGCCAGCAGGGAGGTTCGGCACTATGGCTACACCTTC
CDR3: CASREVRHYGYTF
V: TRBV5-1
J: TRBJ1-2
size: .
D: .

DNA: TGTGCCGTGTTGGGGTACTACGAGCAGTACTTC
CDR3: CAVLGYYEQYF
V: TRBV28
J: TRBJ2-7
size: few
D: .

DNA: TGTGCCAGTAGTATAGATCCCAATCAGCCCCAGCATTTT
CDR3: CASSIDPNQPQHF
V: TRBV19
J: TRBJ1-5
size: few
D: .

DNA: TGTGCCAGCAGCCTGGGACAGGGGGGCCCCTACGAGCAGTACTTC
CDR3: CASSLGQGGPYEQYF
V: TRBV7-9
J: TRBJ2-7
size: .
D: TRBD1

DNA: TGTGCCAGCACCCGTGGTACTAGCGCTGACAATGAGCAGTTCTTC
CDR3: CASTRGTSADNEQFF
V: TRBV6-5
J: TRBJ2-1
size: few
D: TRBD2

DNA: TGTGCCAGCGCCCCTTCCTTCTACGAGCAGTACTTC
CDR3: CASAPSFYEQYF
V: TRBV6-6
J: TRBJ2-7
size: few
D: .

DNA: TGCGCCAGCAGCCTCGCGTCACAGGTTAGGTCCTCGGCTGAGCAGTTCTTC
CDR3: CASSLASQVRSSAEQFF
V: TRBV5-1
J: TRBJ2-1
size: .
D: .

DNA: TGTGCCTGGAGTGTATCAAGGGGATTAAAAAACATTCAGTACTTC
CDR3: CAWSVSRGLKNIQYF
V: TRBV30
J: TRBJ2-4
size: few
D: .

DNA: TGTGCCAGCGACACAGGAGGTAGCAATCAGCCCCAGCATTTT
CDR3: CASDTGGSNQPQHF
V: TRBV10-3
J: TRBJ1-5
size: .
D: .

DNA: TGTGCCAGCAGCTTCAGGGAGGCAGATACGCAGTATTTT
CDR3: CASSFREADTQYF
V: TRBV7-2
J: TRBJ2-3
size: .
D: .

DNA: TGCAGTGCTAGAGACGGACAGGCATCGGGAGAGACCCAGTACTTC
CDR3: CSARDGQASGETQYF
V: TRBV20-1
J: TRBJ2-5
size: .
D: TRBD1